This T cell receptor (beta chain) was identified during a study of human T cells and chemical hapten exposure. The time point here: patch test 2, 6 weeks after DPC sensitization. Treatment meaning: therapeutic diphenylcyclopropenone sensitization with weekly scalp DPC. Using its own MiXCR run on the RACE reads, TCRdb lists one record per CDR3 protein. The data hold more than 85,000 distinct CDR3 sequences, with 9% to 9.5% observed a single time. Germline V gene lookup returns CDR1 MGHDK and CDR2 SYGVNS. Trimming shortened V by 4 bases and J by 4 bases, and 13 bases separated the two germline ends. This CDR3 spans 14 amino acids.

V usage is TRBV25-1 and J usage is TRBJ2-5; D may be TRBD2 (7 bases). This receptor was identified in a woman aged 35 to 49 with alopecia areata. Some clones in this sample may be carry-over from other donors' samples. The starting material was whole blood, obtained in connection with sensitization to the hapten diphenylcyclopropenone (DPC). This chain's CDR3 is CASSGDRGAETQYF. The CDR3 nucleotides read TGTGCCAGCAGTGGGGATCGGGGGGCAGAGACCCAGTACTTC.